This T cell receptor beta chain was found in a study of T cell repertoires in cytomegalovirus infection (dated by TCRdb to between 2018 and 2020). Background for the entire study: The peptide stimulations were aimed at well-studied HLA-B-restricted epitopes as well as recently identified HLA-C-restricted CMV epitopes, whose presentation resists viral immunomodulation. Donor HLA type was relevant to the analysis, because carriage of CMV infection together with the matching HLA type was indicated by public TCR beta signatures.

Sequenced on an Illumina HiSeq 1500. TCRdb took the public reads, trimmed them with fastp at Q25, ran MiXCR for clone calling and kept in-frame beta chains. One record per CDR3 amino acid sequence lists the most common genes and DNA. This sample comprises roughly 920,000 distinct CDR3 sequences, around 30% of them detected only once. The ten largest clones take up over 12% of the sample. The sample's treatment or condition label is to be understood as: in vitro stimulation with specific CMV peptide epitopes to enrich CMV-specific T cells. From the cysteine up to the phenylalanine, the CDR3 has a length of 15 residues. The entry retains the CDR3 DNA only, 45 bases that are in frame from base 1. Based on the germline V gene (reference sequence), the CDR1 and CDR2 sequences are MNHNY and SVGAGI. What the work shows at the level of the full study, not this receptor alone: The ex vivo response was dominated by HLA-C-restricted CMV-specific TCR beta clonotypes, which also provided the single most frequent clonotype in two of eight donors. Carriers of CMV infection plus the relevant HLA type were discriminated by the cumulative frequency of public TCR beta family members in the study cohort and in an independent roughly 380-donor cohort.

This clonotype appeared many times. The target of this receptor is not known. At one boundary the junction diverges from the germline segment, which might be a read error. The specimen comprised cultured CD8+ T cells from PBMCs, sampled from culture after CMV antigen stimulation. The sequence links TRBV6-6 to TRBJ1-4, with 7 bases in between that match TRBD1. The receptor's source is a human donor in good health (CMV status not recorded). Some clones in this sample may be carry-over from other donors' samples. The CDR3 is CASSNSTGTNEKLFF. The DNA is TGTGCCAGCAGTAACTCGACAGGGACTAATGAAAAACTGTTTTTT.